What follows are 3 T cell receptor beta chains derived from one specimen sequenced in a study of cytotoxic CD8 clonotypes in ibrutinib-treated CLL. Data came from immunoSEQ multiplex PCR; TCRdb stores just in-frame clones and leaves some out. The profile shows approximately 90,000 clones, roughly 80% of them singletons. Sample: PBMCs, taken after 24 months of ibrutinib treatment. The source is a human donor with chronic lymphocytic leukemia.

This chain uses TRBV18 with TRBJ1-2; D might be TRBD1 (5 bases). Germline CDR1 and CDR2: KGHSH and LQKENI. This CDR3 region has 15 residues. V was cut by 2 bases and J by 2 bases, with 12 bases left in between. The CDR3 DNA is TGTGCCAGCTCACCAGCGGGACTCCTAAACTATGGCTACACCTTC. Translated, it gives CASSPAGLLNYGYTF.

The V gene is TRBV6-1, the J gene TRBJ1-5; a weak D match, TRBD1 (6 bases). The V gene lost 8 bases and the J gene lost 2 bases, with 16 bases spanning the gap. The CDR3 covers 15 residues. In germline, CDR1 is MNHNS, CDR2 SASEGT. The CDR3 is CASGRGGGGNQPQHF. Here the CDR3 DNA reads TGTGCCAGCGGGAGAGGGGGGGGCGGCAATCAGCCCCAGCATTTT.

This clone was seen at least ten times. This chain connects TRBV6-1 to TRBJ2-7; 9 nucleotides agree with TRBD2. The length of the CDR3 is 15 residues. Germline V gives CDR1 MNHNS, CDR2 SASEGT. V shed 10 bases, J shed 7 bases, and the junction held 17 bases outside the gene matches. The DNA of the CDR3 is TGTGCCACTGCTTTCTGGGCTAGCGGGATGGATGAGCAGTACTTC. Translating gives CATAFWASGMDEQYF.